What follows describes a single T cell receptor beta chain. CDR3 length equals 14 residues. The germline V gene has CDR1 SNHLY and CDR2 FYNNEI. V lost 7 bases to trimming and J lost 4 bases, with 14 bases between them. Clones were sequenced by immunoSEQ multiplex PCR, and TCRdb holds only the in-frame ones, with some missing. This table has 55,000 to 95,000 clones, roughly 79% appearing once. These data belong to a study of blood T cell repertoires in COVID-19. The source of this sequence is a woman in her 70s with acute or convalescent COVID-19. The chain is built from TRBV2 and TRBJ1-5; TRBD1 is a possible D gene (6 bases). Specimen: peripheral blood. The chain's CDR3 is CASTERGGNQPQHF. The CDR3 DNA reads as TGTGCCAGCACCGAAAGGGGGGGAAATCAGCCCCAGCATTTT.